The clone carrying this TCR beta chain showed up just a few times. This record belongs to a study of T cell repertoires in cytomegalovirus infection. Looking at the study overall: Signatures in public TCR beta sequences pointed to both CMV infection and matching HLA type.

The V end was cut by 4 bases, the J end by 2 bases, with 12 bases between. The CDR3 consists of 15 residues. CDR1 is SGHVS and CDR2 is FNYEAQ in the germline V gene. In TCRdb, the reads were re-called with MiXCR into one record per CDR3 protein. Of around 490,000 distinct CDR3 sequences in the sample, about a quarter were seen once. The chain combines TRBV7-6 with TRBJ2-1; TRBD2 is a possible D gene (5 bases). The sequence came from a human donor in good health (CMV status not recorded). Some clones in this sample may be carry-over from other donors' samples. The specimen sequenced was PBMCs. CDR3 nucleotide sequence: TGTGCCAGCAGCTCTCTGATCGGGACCTACAATGAGCAGTTCTTC. Translating it yields CASSSLIGTYNEQFF. Variable domain in full (rest from reference TRBV7-6 and TRBJ2-1): GAGVSQSPRYKVTKRGQDVALRCDPISGHVSLYWYRQALGQGPEFLTYFNYEAQQDKSGLPNDRFSAERPEGSISTLTIQRTEQRDSAMYRCASSSLIGTYNEQFFGPGTRLTVL.